These T cell receptor beta chains were read from a single sample in a study of CD4 T cells in relation to SARS-CoV-2 and coronaviruses. Profiled with immunoSEQ multiplex PCR; TCRdb holds only in-frame clones, not every one. The data hold under 35,000 clones, with approximately 80% observed a single time. No antigen has been identified for these receptors. Sequenced input: CD4+ T cells from PBMCs, cultured in vitro. All receptors come from a human donor in good health. Each CDR3 is given with its conserved first and last residue. The D gene is left open where the match is weak. Not every row has a clone size; where given, it reads once, few, many or a size class.

>-|-|TRBV18|TRBJ2-5
CASSPRQDVQETQYF
TGTGCCAGCTCACCAAGACAGGACGTCCAAGAGACCCAGTACTTC
>-|-|TRBV6-1|TRBJ2-3
CASSEGYAVDTQYF
TGTGCCAGCAGTGAAGGTTATGCGGTAGATACGCAGTATTTT
>-|TRBD1|TRBV25-1|TRBJ2-7
CASSDRTGVFEQYF
TGTGCCAGCAGTGACCGGACAGGGGTATTCGAGCAGTACTTC
>-|TRBD2|TRBV6-5|TRBJ2-1
CASSGLAGGRYEQFF
TGTGCCAGCAGCGGCCTAGCGGGAGGTAGGTATGAGCAGTTCTTC
>-|-|TRBV30|TRBJ2-1
CAWNSLTGGEQFF
TGTGCCTGGAACTCCCTAACAGGCGGTGAGCAGTTCTTC
>-|-|TRBV6-4|TRBJ2-1
CASSDSNQGFNEQFF
TGTGCCAGCAGTGACTCGAATCAAGGGTTCAATGAGCAGTTCTTC
>-|-|TRBV19|TRBJ2-2
CASSRPNTGELFF
TGTGCCAGTAGTAGGCCTAACACCGGGGAGCTGTTTTTT
>-|-|TRBV6-1|TRBJ1-2
CASSEAGYGYTF
TGTGCCAGCAGTGAAGCAGGGTATGGCTACACCTTC
>-|-|TRBV14|TRBJ2-2
CASSQELAGELFF
TGTGCCAGCAGCCAAGAGTTAGCCGGGGAGCTGTTTTTT
>-|-|TRBV3-1/TRBV3-2|TRBJ2-1
CASSQDTRVDNEQFF
TGTGCCAGCAGCCAAGATACCAGGGTGGACAATGAGCAGTTCTTC
>-|-|TRBV5-6|TRBJ2-7
CASSQDSRRVYEQYF
TGTGCCAGCAGCCAGGACAGCCGGCGCGTCTACGAGCAGTACTTC
>-|-|TRBV4-2|TRBJ2-5
CASSQPPEETQYF
TGTGCCAGCAGCCAACCACCCGAGGAGACCCAGTACTTC
>-|TRBD2|TRBV7-3|TRBJ2-1
CASSLGLAGGGEQFF
TGTGCCAGCAGCCTAGGACTAGCGGGAGGGGGTGAGCAGTTCTTC
>-|TRBD1|TRBV7-2|TRBJ1-6
CASSLAYRGVNSPLHF
TGTGCCAGCAGCTTAGCGTACAGGGGCGTAAATTCACCCCTCCACTTT
>-|-|TRBV2|TRBJ2-3
CASKRERATDTQYF
TGTGCCAGCAAGAGGGAGAGGGCGACAGATACGCAGTATTTT
>-|-|TRBV2|TRBJ2-3
CASRGGQISTDTQYF
TGTGCCAGCAGGGGGGGACAGATTAGCACAGATACGCAGTATTTT
>-|-|TRBV19|TRBJ2-5
CASSPTGVQETQYF
TGTGCCAGTAGCCCTACGGGGGTCCAAGAGACCCAGTACTTC
>-|-|TRBV2|TRBJ1-6
CASSVRGGSNSPLHF
TGTGCCAGCAGTGTTCGGGGGGGCTCTAATTCACCCCTCCACTTT
>-|-|TRBV6-2/TRBV6-3|TRBJ1-5
CASSLYGSNQPQHF
TGTGCCAGCAGTCTATATGGAAGCAATCAGCCCCAGCATTTT
>-|-|TRBV5-6|TRBJ2-1
CASSRDPSRNEQFF
TGTGCCAGCAGCCGGGACCCGTCTAGAAATGAGCAGTTCTTC
>-|TRBD1|TRBV19|TRBJ2-3
CASSLGQGGVDTQYF
TGTGCCAGTAGTCTCGGACAGGGCGGAGTGGATACGCAGTATTTT
>once|TRBD2|TRBV6-2/TRBV6-3|TRBJ2-7
CASSKGLAGGVNYEQYF
TGTGCCAGCAGCAAGGGACTAGCGGGAGGGGTTAACTACGAGCAGTACTTC
>-|-|TRBV11-3|TRBJ1-1
CASSLGRGNTEAFF
TGTGCCAGCAGCTTAGGGCGCGGTAACACTGAAGCTTTCTTT
>-|-|TRBV6-5|TRBJ1-5
CASSSRWDQPQHF
TGTGCCAGCAGCTCAAGGTGGGATCAGCCCCAGCATTTT
>-|TRBD2|TRBV7-2|TRBJ2-1
CASSIGTSGQRSYNEQFF
TGTGCCAGCAGCATTGGGACTAGCGGACAACGCTCCTACAATGAGCAGTTCTTC
>few|-|TRBV7-9|TRBJ2-7
CASSLRGAGEQYF
TGTGCCAGCAGCTTACGGGGAGCGGGCGAGCAGTACTTC
>-|-|TRBV3-1/TRBV3-2|TRBJ1-3
CASSLLSSGNTIYF
TGTGCCAGCAGCCTTTTATCCTCTGGAAACACCATATATTTT
>-|-|TRBV7-2|TRBJ2-7
CASSLAGGLQYEQYF
TGTGCCAGCAGCTTAGCGGGGGGGCTTCAGTACGAGCAGTACTTC
>-|-|TRBV2|TRBJ1-5
CASSDSEFNQPQHF
TGTGCCAGCAGTGATTCGGAGTTTAATCAGCCCCAGCATTTT
>-|-|TRBV5-4|TRBJ2-7
CASSSAGTSYEQYF
TGTGCCAGCAGCTCGGCCGGGACATCCTACGAGCAGTACTTC
>-|TRBD1|TRBV6-5|TRBJ2-7
CASSKKPGQSYEQYF
TGTGCCAGCAGTAAAAAGCCGGGACAGAGTTACGAGCAGTACTTC
>few|-|TRBV4-1|TRBJ2-2
CASSQGISTGYTGELFF
TGCGCCAGCAGCCAAGGGATTAGTACAGGGTACACCGGGGAGCTGTTTTTT
>-|-|TRBV18|TRBJ1-1
CASSPPEFMNTEAFF
TGTGCCAGCTCACCACCGGAGTTCATGAACACTGAAGCTTTCTTT
>-|TRBD2|TRBV3-1/TRBV3-2|TRBJ2-3
CASSQEASGGGTQYF
TGTGCCAGCAGCCAAGAGGCTAGCGGGGGGGGTACGCAGTATTTT
>-|TRBD2|TRBV9|TRBJ2-7
CASSVGSGNGEQYF
TGTGCCAGCAGCGTAGGGAGCGGGAATGGCGAGCAGTACTTC
>-|TRBD2|TRBV2|TRBJ2-5
CASDEGLAQIGETQYF
TGTGCCAGCGATGAAGGACTAGCGCAAATTGGGGAGACCCAGTACTTC
>-|TRBD2|TRBV5-6|TRBJ2-3
CASSLYSVGLAGADTQYF
TGTGCCAGCAGCTTGTATTCGGTAGGGCTAGCGGGGGCAGATACGCAGTATTTT
>few|-|TRBV19|TRBJ1-2
CASTEGMYGYTF
TGTGCCAGTACGGAGGGGATGTATGGCTACACCTTC
>-|-|TRBV5-5|TRBJ1-1
CASRRTPNTEAFF
TGTGCCAGCAGAAGGACACCGAACACTGAAGCTTTCTTT
>-|-|TRBV4-3|TRBJ1-4
CASSQDLVNGQFNEKLFF
TGCGCCAGCAGCCAAGATCTCGTCAACGGGCAGTTCAATGAAAAACTGTTTTTT
>-|-|TRBV9|TRBJ2-7
CASSRDPLGYEQYF
TGTGCCAGCTCCCGGGACCCACTGGGGTACGAGCAGTACTTC
>-|-|TRBV10-3|TRBJ2-2
CAISEFDGARGTGELFF
TGTGCCATCAGTGAGTTCGATGGGGCGCGCGGCACCGGGGAGCTGTTTTTT
>-|TRBD2|TRBV2|TRBJ2-5
CASSEELAGGLQETQYF
TGTGCCAGCAGTGAAGAACTAGCGGGGGGCCTCCAAGAGACCCAGTACTTC
>-|-|TRBV5-4|TRBJ2-7
CASSREQGSYEQYF
TGTGCCAGCAGTCGGGAGCAGGGGTCCTACGAGCAGTACTTC
>once|-|TRBV19|TRBJ2-2
CASSIIGELFF
TGTGCCAGTAGTATAATCGGGGAGCTGTTTTTT
>-|-|TRBV12-3/TRBV12-4|TRBJ1-4
CASSLLDEKLFF
TGTGCCAGCAGTTTACTGGATGAAAAACTGTTTTTT
>-|-|TRBV2|TRBJ1-1
CASSERDGNTEAFF
TGTGCCAGCAGTGAACGGGACGGGAACACTGAAGCTTTCTTT
>once|TRBD1|TRBV6-6|TRBJ2-7
CASSYPRDRRNEQYF
TGTGCCAGCAGTTACCCGCGGGACAGGCGTAACGAGCAGTACTTC